One and the same sample provided the 28 T cell receptor beta chains below, sequenced in a study of T-cell reconstitution after alpha-beta-depleted transplantation in children (dated by TCRdb to the mid-2010s). The treatment or condition label here, explained by the study, means: allogeneic hematopoietic cell transplantation with graft depleted of TCRalphabeta T cells and CD19 B cells. Library prep was done by PCR. The instrument was an Illumina HiSeq 2500. TCR library preparation used molecular barcoding, with unique molecular identifiers applied to normalize quantification of the TCRbeta repertoire. TCRdb's own reprocessing of the public reads used fastp at Q25 and MiXCR and kept productive beta chains. A single entry per CDR3 protein holds the most common genes and DNA from its merged rows. The sample yields just under 150,000 distinct CDR3 sequences; more than 8% were counted once. The top ten constitute around 18% of the sample.

The sequenced sample was PBMCs, mostly from graft donor cells, obtained 180 days after TCRalphabeta/CD19-depleted stem cell transplant. The receptor source for this set is a female patient aged 2-9 years who had a stem cell transplant for congenital amegakaryocytic thrombocytopenia, so the T cells may come from the graft donor.

This clonotype was seen at least ten times. The V gene is TRBV28, the J gene TRBJ2-5, with D maybe TRBD2 (7 bases). The germline CDR1 and CDR2 sequences are MDHEN and SYDVKM. V gave up 3 bases and J gave up 5 bases, with 13 bases separating them. The length of the CDR3 is 14 residues. The CDR3, as DNA: TGTGCCAGCAGTTTCGGGGGGCGCTTGGAGACCCAGTACTTC. It encodes CASSFGGRLETQYF.

At least ten counts were recorded for this clonotype. V gene TRBV7-8 combines with J gene TRBJ2-4; D gene uncertain. The CDR3 has 16 amino acids. The germline CDR1 and CDR2 sequences are SGHVS and FQNEAQ. Between the trimmed V and J ends, which lost 6 bases and 0 bases, there was a span of 15 bases. As DNA, the CDR3 is TGTGCCAGCAGTCCTGGACGGTTATTAGCCAAAAACATTCAGTACTTC. Protein product: CASSPGRLLAKNIQYF.

The sample holds one count of this clonotype. CDR3 region: CASSLGASTGELFF. DNA for the CDR3: TGCGCCAGCAGCTTGGGGGCGAGTACCGGGGAGCTGTTTTTT. The chain employs TRBV5-1 and TRBJ2-2, with D uncertain. The CDR3 covers 14 residues. CDR1 SGHRS and CDR2 YFSETQ come from the germline V gene. V gave up 0 bases and J gave up 5 bases, with 8 bases separating them.

The chain joins TRBV20-1 to TRBJ2-5, with D possibly being TRBD2 (6 bases). Germline V lookup: CDR1 DFQATT, CDR2 SNEGSKA (reference sequence). V was shortened by 7 bases and J by 3 bases, with 24 bases between the two germline ends. CDR3 length equals 16 residues. The CDR3, as DNA: TGCAGTGTAAGGTCCAGACATCCCGGAGGGAAAGAGACCCAGTACTTC. It specifies CSVRSRHPGGKETQYF.

At least ten counts were recorded for this clonotype. This chain links TRBV5-1 with TRBJ2-1, with D tentatively TRBD2 (5 bases). Germline loops: CDR1 SGHRS, CDR2 YFSETQ. Trimming stripped 6 bases from V and 2 bases from J, with 12 bases between. The CDR3 sequence is 14 residues long. The CDR3 here is CASNRGSTYNEQFF. The CDR3 DNA sequence: TGCGCCAGCAACAGAGGGAGTACCTACAATGAGCAGTTCTTC.

About this clonotype: This could be a read error, since a much larger clone is one nucleotide away. The genes are TRBV2 and TRBJ2-7, with 11 bases that match TRBD1. Germline CDR1 reads SNHLY; CDR2 reads FYNNEI. With 4 bases clipped from V and 2 bases from J, the junction kept 1 base outside the gene matches. There are 14 residues in the CDR3. DNA for the CDR3: TGTGCCAGCAGTGGGACAGGGGGCGCCTACGAGCAGTACTTC. Its protein is CASSGTGGAYEQYF.

The chain is built from TRBV7-3 and TRBJ2-1; D may be TRBD2 (5 bases). V was trimmed by 9 bases and J by 8 bases, leaving 17 bases between them. The CDR3 covers 13 residues. Germline V gene lookup returns CDR1 SGHTA and CDR2 FQGTGA. The CDR3 bases are TGTGCCAGTCGACTAAGCCCGAGGTATGAGCAGTTCTTC. Protein: CASRLSPRYEQFF.

This clonotype has a count of ten or more. The V call is TRBV7-3, the J call TRBJ2-1, with 8 bases identical to TRBD1. CDR1 is SGHTA, CDR2 FQGTGA, per germline. There are 13 residues in the CDR3. J gave up 8 bases and V 5 bases, and 5 bases lay outside the gene matches. The CDR3 loop reads CASSPGGRDEQFF. The DNA for the CDR3 is TGTGCCAGCAGCCCAGGGGGCCGGGATGAGCAGTTCTTC.

This clonotype came up many times. The genes are TRBV15 and TRBJ1-1, with no clear D. CDR3 length equals 15 residues. Germline CDR1 is LNHNV and CDR2 is YYDKDF (reference sequence). V lost 1 base and J 5 bases, leaving 14 bases between the germline ends. In nucleotides, the CDR3 is TGTGCCACCAGCAGAGTTCCGGATGCTTCTACTGAAGCTTTCTTT. This codes for CATSRVPDASTEAFF.

This chain uses TRBV3-1 with TRBJ1-6; D is uncertain. The germline V and J ends were trimmed by 1 base and 7 bases, with 11 bases remaining between them. Germline V gives CDR1 LGHDT, CDR2 YNNKEL (reference sequence). The CDR3 is made up of 15 amino acids. CDR3 nucleotides: TGTGCCAGCAGCCAAGTCATACCGATCAATTCACCCCTCCACTTT. Translating it yields CASSQVIPINSPLHF.

In this sample, this clonotype turned up many times. V gene TRBV10-3 combines with J gene TRBJ2-6; D is ambiguous. Trimming shortened V by 0 bases and J by 4 bases, and 4 bases separated the two germline ends. CDR1 and CDR2 (germline): ENHRY, SYGVKD. The CDR3 has 14 amino acids. CDR3 nucleotide sequence: TGTGCCATCAGTGAGTCATCCGGGGCCAACGTCCTGACTTTC. It encodes CAISESSGANVLTF.

This clonotype turned up a few times. J is TRBJ2-3 and V is TRBV14; D unresolved. The CDR3 has 14 residues. The ends were cut back, 0 bases at V and 8 bases at J, with 12 bases in the middle. Germline V gene data show CDR1 as SGHDN and CDR2 as FVKESK. CDR3: CASSQDIGQPTQYF. In nucleotides, the CDR3 is TGTGCCAGCAGCCAAGATATAGGCCAGCCTACGCAGTATTTT.

This clonotype appeared many times. The chain recombines TRBV3-1 with TRBJ2-7; the D is unclear. The germline CDR1 and CDR2 sequences are LGHDT and YNNKEL (reference sequence). V dropped 1 base and J dropped 12 bases, with 19 bases sitting between them. CDR3 size: 14 residues. The CDR3 here is CASSQGTGRLFLYF. DNA for the CDR3: TGTGCCAGCAGCCAAGGAACCGGGCGTCTGTTTCTGTACTTC.

This clonotype showed up many times. The chain combines TRBV20-1 with TRBJ2-3; D call uncertain. This CDR3 region has 15 residues. CDR1 is DFQATT and CDR2 is SNEGSKA in the germline V gene (reference sequence). V lost 5 bases and J lost 1, with 16 bases in between. As DNA, the CDR3 is TGCAGTGCTTCCCGAACCCTCCCCGGCACAGATACGCAGTATTTT. Encoded protein: CSASRTLPGTDTQYF.

This clonotype appeared once. A much bigger clone sits one base away, suggesting this may be a read error. The J gene is TRBJ2-7, the V gene TRBV7-2; 7 bases are a match to TRBD1. Germline CDR1 SGHTA, CDR2 FQGNSA. The length of the CDR3 is 15 residues. The CDR3 DNA reads TGTGCCAGCAGCTCACAGGGGCGGGTAGCCTACGCGCAGTACTTC. Protein sequence: CASSSQGRVAYAQYF.

The chain employs TRBV6-1 and TRBJ2-7, with D possibly being TRBD1 (6 bases). The CDR3 is 14 amino acids. The germline V gene encodes CDR1 MNHNS and CDR2 SASEGT. Trimming left V 4 bases short and J 6 bases short, with 16 bases between. Written as DNA, the CDR3 is TGTGCCAGCAGTGTCGGACCAGGGGCCCTCGAGCAGTACTTC. Its protein is CASSVGPGALEQYF.

This chain links TRBV9 with TRBJ2-1; TRBD1 agrees at 9 bases. V dropped 0 bases and J dropped 5; count of bases not matched to a gene: 0. The CDR3 extends over 14 amino acids. CDR1 and CDR2 (germline): SGDLS, YYNGEE. The CDR3 region is CASSVGTGDNEQFF. As DNA, the CDR3 is TGTGCCAGCAGCGTAGGGACAGGGGACAATGAGCAGTTCTTC.

Many counts were recorded for this clonotype. The chain employs TRBV20-1 and TRBJ2-2; D uncertain. Germline CDR1 reads DFQATT; CDR2 reads SNEGSKA (reference sequence). V was trimmed by 1 base and J by 4 bases, leaving 7 bases between them. CDR3 length: 13 residues. The CDR3 loop is CSARGSITGELFF. CDR3 in DNA: TGCAGTGCTAGAGGGAGCATCACCGGGGAGCTGTTTTTT.

This clonotype has ten or more counts. The genes are TRBV5-5 and TRBJ1-2, with D perhaps matching TRBD1 (6 bases). Trimming cost V 0 bases and J 4 bases, with 13 bases left between them. This CDR3 comprises 15 residues. Germline-derived CDR1 and CDR2 are SGHKS and YYEKEE (reference sequence). CDR3 in amino acids: CASSLVWGPIYGYTF. The CDR3 DNA reads TGTGCCAGCAGCTTGGTGTGGGGGCCGATCTATGGCTACACCTTC.

The chain couples TRBV5-1 to TRBJ1-2; D may be TRBD1 (6 bases). Trimming cost V 3 bases and J 1 base, with 7 bases left between them. Germline values: CDR1 SGHRS, CDR2 YFSETQ. The CDR3 is made up of 13 amino acids. CDR3 amino acids: CASSWTVNYGYTF. CDR3 DNA sequence: TGCGCCAGCAGCTGGACAGTTAACTATGGCTACACCTTC.

This clonotype was observed at least ten times. The chain uses TRBV7-2 and TRBJ2-7, with 12 bases that match TRBD2. The J segment lost 0 bases and the V segment lost 0 bases, leaving 15 bases of the junction unmatched. The CDR3 covers 21 residues. Germline V gene data show CDR1 as SGHTA and CDR2 as FQGNSA. The CDR3 bases are TGTGCCAGCAGCTTAGCGCCCCCGGGACTAGCGGGCTTACCTCTCTCCTACGAGCAGTACTTC. Amino acid sequence: CASSLAPPGLAGLPLSYEQYF. Full variable domain (outside the CDR3, taken from reference TRBV7-2 and TRBJ2-7): GAGVSQSPSNKVTEKGKDVELRCDPISGHTALYWYRQSLGQGLEFLIYFQGNSAPDKSGLPSDRFSAERTGGSVSTLTIQRTQQEDSAVYLCASSLAPPGLAGLPLSYEQYFGPGTRLTVT.

This clonotype has more than one count but fewer than ten. The chain combines TRBV10-3 with TRBJ2-3; tentative D call: TRBD1 (5 bases). Trimming took off 9 bases at V and 6 bases at J, with 19 bases between the two ends. The CDR3 has 14 residues. The germline gives CDR1 ENHRY, CDR2 SYGVKD. The CDR3 spells CAIDPGNVGDTQYF. CDR3 DNA: TGTGCCATTGACCCAGGGAACGTCGGGGATACGCAGTATTTT.

The chain couples TRBV5-1 to TRBJ2-3; possible D gene TRBD2, 6 bases. Trimming stripped 4 bases from V and 6 bases from J, with 15 bases between. Germline V lookup: CDR1 SGHRS, CDR2 YFSETQ. The CDR3 covers 14 residues. CDR3 sequence: CASSLGTSGDTQYF. Written as DNA, the CDR3 is TGCGCCAGCAGCCTTGGGACCAGCGGGGATACGCAGTATTTT. Full variable domain (missing parts from reference TRBV5-1 and TRBJ2-3): KAGVTQTPRYLIKTRGQQVTLSCSPISGHRSVSWYQQTPGQGLQFLFEYFSETQRNKGNFPGRFSGRQFSNSRSEMNVSTLELGDSALYLCASSLGTSGDTQYFGPGTRLTVL.

This clonotype was counted a few times. The chain combines TRBV28 with TRBJ1-5; maybe TRBD1 (6 bases). This CDR3 is built from 16 residues. Germline V gives CDR1 MDHEN, CDR2 SYDVKM. The V end was cut by 4 bases, the J end by 0 bases, with 13 bases between. CDR3 bases: TGTGCCAGCAGTTCCCAAACAGGGTTTAGCAATCAGCCCCAGCATTTT. It specifies CASSSQTGFSNQPQHF.

This CDR3 reads CASRQMNQPQHF. The CDR3 nucleotides are TGTGCCAGCAGGCAGATGAATCAGCCCCAGCATTTT. The chain links TRBV28 to TRBJ1-5; D call uncertain. The CDR3 is 12 residues long. Trimming shortened V by 6 bases and J by 4 bases, and 7 bases separated the two germline ends. Per the germline V gene, CDR1 is MDHEN and CDR2 is SYDVKM. Combining the CDR3 with reference TRBV28 and TRBJ1-5 gives the whole variable domain DVKVTQSSRYLVKRTGEKVFLECVQDMDHENMFWYRQDPGLGLRLIYFSYDVKMKEKGDIPEGYSVSREKKERFSLILESASTNQTSMYLCASRQMNQPQHFGDGTRLSIL.

The sample holds many counts of this clonotype. CDR3 nucleotides: TGTGCCAGCAGTTTATCTAGCGGGATCACAGATACGCAGTATTTT. Residues: CASSLSSGITDTQYF. The V and J genes are TRBV12-3 or TRBV12-4 and TRBJ2-3, with 9 nucleotides matching TRBD2. V shed 2 bases, J shed 2 bases, and the junction held 2 bases outside the gene matches. This CDR3 contains 15 residues.

In this sample, this clonotype turned up many times. This chain links TRBV24-1 with TRBJ1-2; D is undetermined. Germline V gives CDR1 KGHDR, CDR2 SFDVKD. V lost 5 bases to trimming and J lost 4 bases, with 13 bases between them. The CDR3 loop spans 14 amino acids. CDR3 bases: TGTGCCACCAGTGGCCAGCCCGAGGGCTATGGCTACACCTTC. Translation: CATSGQPEGYGYTF.

This clonotype was picked up a small number of times. This chain links TRBV6-1 with TRBJ2-2; D possibly corresponds to TRBD1 (5 bases). Germline values: CDR1 MNHNS, CDR2 SASEGT. Between the trimmed V and J ends, which lost 7 bases and 1 base, there was a span of 10 bases. CDR3 length: 14 residues. The DNA of the CDR3 is TGTGCCAGCACAGGGTACCTGAACACCGGGGAGCTGTTTTTT. Translation: CASTGYLNTGELFF.